The 17 T cell receptor beta chains below all came from one sample that was sequenced in a study of vaccination and CD4 T cells after COVID-19. Documented treatment: approximately nine-day PBMC culture with coronavirus spike peptide pools or control peptides (ViraFEST assay). The Oncomine TCR Beta short-read assay was what sequenced the DNA obtained from cultured CD4+ T cells. TCRdb re-called the PCR reads through MiXCR, storing one row per CDR3 protein. Among around 5,900 distinct CDR3 sequences, more than 50% were seen once, and the ten largest hold around 21%. Their target antigens are unknown. The sample consisted of CD4+ T cells from blood, cultured in vitro. The receptors were sampled from a human donor who had recovered from COVID-19.

The rearrangement links TRBV19 to TRBJ1-6, with D possibly TRBD1 on 5 matching bases. Per germline, CDR1 LNHDA and CDR2 SQIVND (reference sequence). CDR3 length: 15 amino acids. The germline V and J ends were trimmed by 8 bases and 3 bases, with 14 bases remaining between them. The DNA of the CDR3 is TGTGCCAGTCGGGACCGCCTCCTCTATAATTCACCCCTCCACTTT. It is translated as CASRDRLLYNSPLHF.

CDR3 nucleotide sequence: TGTGCCAGCAGCGCCTGGGGACAGGGGGCAAAAGAGACCCAGTACTTC. Amino acids: CASSAWGQGAKETQYF. The genes are TRBV14 and TRBJ2-5, with 12 bases that match TRBD1. Germline lookup yields CDR1 SGHDN and CDR2 FVKESK. Losses at the gene ends were 5 bases for V and 3 bases for J; bases not matched to a gene: 7. The CDR3 loop spans 16 amino acids.

The chain carries TRBV7-9 and TRBJ2-6; no clear D. Trimming removed 4 bases at V and 0 bases at J, with 13 bases between. The CDR3 runs to 17 residues. CDR1 is SEHNR and CDR2 is FQNEAQ in the germline V gene (reference sequence). The CDR3 spells CASSSTGVPSGANVLTF. CDR3 sequence (DNA): TGTGCCAGCAGCTCGACTGGTGTCCCCTCTGGGGCCAACGTCCTGACTTTC. Full variable domain (rest looked up from reference TRBV7-9 and TRBJ2-6): DTGVSQNPRHKITKRGQNVTFRCDPISEHNRLYWYRQTLGQGPEFLTYFQNEAQLEKSRLLSDRFSAERPKGSFSTLEIQRTEQGDSAMYLCASSSTGVPSGANVLTFGAGSRLTVL.

The chain couples TRBV29-1 to TRBJ2-2; D could derive from TRBD1 or TRBD2 (5 bases each). The germline CDR1 and CDR2 sequences are SQVTM and ANQGSEA. The V end was cut by 6 bases, the J end by 0 bases, with 14 bases between. This CDR3 is 15 amino acids long. CDR3 sequence reads: CSVIWGNSNTGELFF. DNA for the CDR3: TGCAGCGTAATATGGGGGAATTCGAACACCGGGGAGCTGTTTTTT.

The rearrangement uses TRBV7-9 and TRBJ2-5; 9 bases map to TRBD2. The trim removed 7 bases at V and 1 base at J, leaving 7 bases unmatched. Germline lookup yields CDR1 SEHNR and CDR2 FQNEAQ (reference sequence). The length of the CDR3 is 15 residues. The CDR3 spells CASTSYSGSQETQYF. In DNA, the CDR3 is TGTGCCAGCACCTCTTATAGCGGGAGCCAAGAGACCCAGTACTTC.

The rearrangement joins TRBV2 to TRBJ1-3; 8 bases agree with TRBD1. CDR1 and CDR2 (germline): SNHLY, FYNNEI. The CDR3 is 17 amino acids. V gave up 4 bases and J gave up 0 bases; unmatched junction bases: 8. The CDR3 protein is CASSGRQGLFSGNTIYF. DNA of the CDR3: TGTGCCAGCAGTGGGAGACAGGGGCTGTTCTCTGGAAACACCATATATTTT.

The rearrangement links TRBV19 to TRBJ1-1; perhaps TRBD1 as D (5 bases). V shed 8 bases and J shed 11 bases, with 24 bases lying between them. Germline CDR1 is LNHDA and CDR2 is SQIVND (reference sequence). The CDR3 length is 14 residues. This chain's CDR3 is CASFEQASTLRAFF. As DNA, the CDR3 is TGTGCCAGTTTTGAACAGGCCAGCACTCTCCGGGCTTTCTTT. Together with reference TRBV19 and TRBJ1-1, the CDR3 gives the full variable domain: DGGITQSPKYLFRKEGQNVTLSCEQNLNHDAMYWYRQDPGQGLRLIYYSQIVNDFQKGDIAEGYSVSREKKESFPLTVTSAQKNPTAFYLCASFEQASTLRAFFGQGTRLTVV.

This clonotype has just a few counts. The J gene is TRBJ2-2, the V gene TRBV24-1, with TRBD1 matching 7 bases. CDR3 size: 16 residues. From germline, CDR1 is KGHDR and CDR2 SFDVKD. After removal of 3 bases from V and 2 bases from J, the junction contained 5 bases not matched to a gene. The CDR3 nucleotides are TGTGCCACCAGTGATCCCAGACAGGGTAACACCGGGGAGCTGTTTTTT. It yields the protein CATSDPRQGNTGELFF.

The rearrangement uses TRBV20-1 and TRBJ1-1; D is undetermined. Germline assignment: CDR1 DFQATT and CDR2 SNEGSKA (reference sequence). Trimming took 2 bases from V and 1 from J, leaving 11 bases between them. There are 14 residues in the CDR3. In nucleotides, the CDR3 is TGCAGTGCTAGAAAACGGGCCCCGAACACTGAAGCTTTCTTT. Amino acids: CSARKRAPNTEAFF.

CDR3 sequence (DNA): TGCAGTGCTATTGGGACAAACCAAGAGACCCAGTACTTC. It is translated as CSAIGTNQETQYF. The V and J genes are TRBV20-1 and TRBJ2-5; D perhaps matches TRBD1 (6 bases). The CDR3 runs 13 residues. The V gene's germline CDR1 is DFQATT and CDR2 SNEGSKA (reference sequence). The germline V and J ends were trimmed by 4 bases and 0 bases, with 9 bases remaining between them.

The chain joins TRBV4-1 to TRBJ1-5; D may be TRBD1 (5 bases). Deletions cut 4 bases from V and 3 bases from J, with 13 bases between. This CDR3 region has 15 residues. Germline-derived CDR1 and CDR2 are MGHRA and YSYEKL. The CDR3 here is CASSLVGTNNQPQHF. DNA for the CDR3: TGCGCCAGCAGCCTTGTCGGGACCAACAATCAGCCCCAGCATTTT.

J is TRBJ1-5 and V is TRBV6-1; D possibly corresponds to TRBD1 (5 bases). The germline V and J ends were trimmed by 6 bases and 7 bases, with 19 bases remaining between them. Germline assignment: CDR1 MNHNS and CDR2 SASEGT. The length of the CDR3 is 15 residues. CDR3 protein: CASSYPGTGGQPQHF. The CDR3 DNA follows: TGTGCCAGCAGCTATCCGGGGACCGGAGGACAGCCCCAGCATTTT.

The chain links TRBV6-1 to TRBJ2-4, with 11 bases matching TRBD2. The J call is doubtful: the DNA matches TRBJ2-7 better. CDR3 length: 15 amino acids. Germline V gene data show CDR1 as MNHNS and CDR2 as SASEGT. DNA of the CDR3: TGTGCCAGCAGTGAAGTTAGCGGGGGGGCCCACGAGCAGTACTTC. Its translation is CASSEVSGGAHEQYF.

This chain connects TRBV20-1 to TRBJ2-4; the D call may be TRBD1 or TRBD2 (5 bases each). CDR1 is DFQATT and CDR2 is SNEGSKA in the germline V gene (reference sequence). The CDR3 is made up of 19 amino acids. V lost 0 bases to trimming and J lost 0 bases, with 21 bases between them. The chain's CDR3 is CSARDLGEIGTLAKNIQYF. DNA for the CDR3: TGCAGTGCTAGAGATCTCGGCGAAATCGGGACGCTAGCCAAAAACATTCAGTACTTC.

This chain uses TRBV19 with TRBJ2-1, with D possibly being TRBD1 or TRBD2 (5 bases each). Germline assignment: CDR1 LNHDA and CDR2 SQIVND (reference sequence). The CDR3 consists of 16 residues. The V and J ends lost 6 bases and 0 bases respectively, with 15 bases between them. The chain's CDR3 is CASRSWDAFSYNEQFF. The DNA for the CDR3 is TGTGCCAGTAGATCCTGGGACGCCTTCTCCTACAATGAGCAGTTCTTC. Supplemented by reference TRBV19 and TRBJ2-1, the full variable domain reads DGGITQSPKYLFRKEGQNVTLSCEQNLNHDAMYWYRQDPGQGLRLIYYSQIVNDFQKGDIAEGYSVSREKKESFPLTVTSAQKNPTAFYLCASRSWDAFSYNEQFFGPGTRLTVL.

This clonotype was counted between two and nine times. The genes are TRBV5-4 and TRBJ1-6; TRBD1 agrees at 8 bases. Germline lookup yields CDR1 SGHNT and CDR2 YYREEE (reference sequence). V was pared by 4 bases and J by 0 bases, with 9 bases of the junction left unmatched. This CDR3 has 18 residues. CDR3 bases: TGTGCCAGCAGCCGGACGGGACAGGCGAGCTCCTATAATTCACCCCTCCACTTT. This sequence encodes CASSRTGQASSYNSPLHF.

The table lists this clonotype with a count of one. The chain has TRBV6-2 or TRBV6-3 and TRBJ2-1; D remains ambiguous. The CDR3 length is 17 residues. V was trimmed by 5 bases and J by 3 bases, leaving 20 bases between them. Germline loops: CDR1 MNHEY, CDR2 SVGEGT. In DNA form, the CDR3 reads TGTGCCAGCAGTGTTACGACAAAGATGACTGGCTACAATGAGCAGTTCTTC. This encodes CASSVTTKMTGYNEQFF.